A single sample gave rise to the 20 T cell receptor beta chains below, sequenced in a study of metastatic and nonmetastatic thyroid tumors. Nobody among the patients had been given any treatment before thyroid surgery. TCRdb ran MiXCR on the PCR reads. Among 30,000 or so clones listed, about 20% were seen once. The sample consisted of blood. The origin of the receptors is a female donor with papillary thyroid cancer or a benign thyroid nodule (not recorded which). Some clones in this sample may be carry-over from other donors' samples.

In this sample, this clone is medium-sized. V and J are TRBV6-1 and TRBJ2-1, with a tentative D call TRBD2 (5 bases). The V and J ends lost 5 bases and 8 bases respectively, with 16 bases between them. CDR1 is MNHNS and CDR2 is SASEGT in the germline V gene. The CDR3 extends over 14 amino acids. The CDR3 region has the DNA TGTGCCAGCAGTCACGGGCCCCCGAGGGATGAGCAGTTCTTC. It specifies CASSHGPPRDEQFF.

This clone is medium-sized by share. The chain is built from TRBV4-1 and TRBJ1-3; TRBD1 might be the D (6 bases). The ends were cut back, 3 bases at V and 0 bases at J, with 12 bases in the middle. This CDR3 comprises 16 residues. The germline V gene encodes CDR1 MGHRA and CDR2 YSYEKL. This chain's CDR3 is CASSQGGHSSGNTIYF. The CDR3 DNA is TGCGCCAGCAGCCAGGGGGGACACAGCTCTGGAAACACCATATATTTT.

In this sample, this clone turned up many times. A much larger clone differs from this one at a single base, so this may be a read error. The same CDR3 also results from other DNA sequences found in this sample. CDR3: CASSEGTGSTDTQYF. CDR3 in DNA: TGTGCCAGCAGTGAGGGGACAGGTAGCACAGATACGCAGTATTTT. The gene calls are TRBV6-1 and TRBJ2-3, with TRBD1 matching 8 bases. The CDR3 consists of 15 residues. Germline V gene lookup returns CDR1 MNHNS and CDR2 SASEGT. The J segment lost 0 bases and the V segment lost 3 bases, leaving 2 bases of the junction unmatched.

The sample holds many counts of this clone. V gene TRBV19 combines with J gene TRBJ2-1; 10 bases agree with TRBD2. Trimming at V came to 1 base and at J to 8 bases, leaving 5 bases not matched to a gene. This CDR3 is 15 amino acids long. The germline gives CDR1 LNHDA, CDR2 SQIVND (reference sequence). The CDR3 spells CASSIAQRGGDEQFF. The DNA of the CDR3 is TGTGCCAGTAGTATAGCCCAGCGGGGGGGGGATGAGCAGTTCTTC.

The sample holds a few counts of this clone. The genes are TRBV3-1 and TRBJ1-1; 7 nucleotides match TRBD1. V shed 1 base, J shed 4 bases, and the junction held 12 bases outside the gene matches. CDR3 length: 17 amino acids. Germline CDR1 is LGHDT and CDR2 is YNNKEL (reference sequence). The CDR3 sequence: CASSQGQGTASRTEAFF. CDR3 nucleotide sequence: TGTGCCAGCAGCCAAGGGCAAGGGACAGCGTCGCGCACTGAAGCTTTCTTT.

This clone was observed many times. This rearrangement joins TRBV20-1 to TRBJ2-4; no clear D gene. Deletions cut 1 base from V and 0 bases from J, with 13 bases between. The CDR3 has 16 residues. Germline-derived CDR1 and CDR2 are DFQATT and SNEGSKA (reference sequence). The CDR3 sequence: CSARGPLLLAKNIQYF. The CDR3 DNA reads TGCAGTGCTAGAGGACCGTTGTTGTTAGCCAAAAACATTCAGTACTTC.

The V call is TRBV11-2, the J call TRBJ1-5, with D unresolved. CDR3 length equals 12 residues. V was clipped by 1 base and J by 12 bases, with 10 bases between them. CDR1 SGHAT and CDR2 FQNNGV come from the germline V gene. CDR3 sequence (DNA): TGTGCCAGCAGCTTAGGCCAGGAGGACCAGCATTTT. The encoded protein is CASSLGQEDQHF.

The rearrangement links TRBV13 to TRBJ1-2; perhaps TRBD1 as D (6 bases). CDR1 PRHDT and CDR2 FYEKMQ come from the germline V gene (reference sequence). V was cut by 0 bases and J by 5 bases, with 13 bases left in between. The CDR3 has 15 amino acids. CDR3 bases: TGTGCCAGCAGCTTAGGACAGGGACGATCGTATGGCTACACCTTC. As protein: CASSLGQGRSYGYTF.

This clone was detected ten times or more. The same CDR3 is also encoded by other DNA sequences in this sample. This chain connects TRBV7-8 to TRBJ2-3; D call uncertain. The V end lost 2 bases, the J end lost 5 bases, and 5 bases lay between the germline ends. The CDR3 spans 12 residues. Germline V gene sequence: CDR1 SGHVS, CDR2 FQNEAQ. The CDR3 sequence: CASSLKGDTQYF. CDR3 nucleotides: TGTGCCAGCAGCTTAAAAGGAGATACGCAGTATTTT.

This rearrangement joins TRBV20-1 to TRBJ2-7, with D possibly matching TRBD1 (6 bases). Germline V gene sequence: CDR1 DFQATT, CDR2 SNEGSKA (reference sequence). This CDR3 is 16 amino acids long. V shed 0 bases and J shed 0 bases, with 15 bases lying between them. CDR3 bases: TGCAGTGCTAGAGACCCCGGGACAACCGCCTCCTACGAGCAGTACTTC. This gives the protein CSARDPGTTASYEQYF.

J is TRBJ2-7 and V is TRBV6-2 or TRBV6-3; 8 bases fit TRBD1. Trimming removed 4 bases from V and 3 bases from J; junction bases left unmatched: 5. CDR1 is MNHEY, CDR2 SVGEGT, per germline. CDR3 size: 14 residues. The CDR3 loop reads CASSSGTGLYEQYF. The DNA of the CDR3 is TGTGCCAGCAGTTCCGGGACAGGCCTCTACGAGCAGTACTTC.

The chain carries TRBV6-1 and TRBJ1-5, with D perhaps TRBD1 (5 bases). The CDR3 consists of 12 residues. The germline V gene has CDR1 MNHNS and CDR2 SASEGT. V gave up 11 bases and J gave up 6 bases, with 14 bases separating them. CDR3 loop: CASRGGSQPQHF. In DNA form, the CDR3 reads TGTGCCTCCCGGGGGGGTTCTCAGCCCCAGCATTTT.

The chain joins TRBV5-1 to TRBJ1-2; a weak D match, TRBD1 (5 bases). The germline CDR1 and CDR2 sequences are SGHRS and YFSETQ. The CDR3 runs to 14 residues. V lost 4 bases and J lost 2, with 12 bases in between. The CDR3, as DNA: TGCGCCAGCAGCCCGACAGAATCCAACTATGGCTACACCTTC. Its protein product is CASSPTESNYGYTF.

This clone has ten or more counts. V gene TRBV19 combines with J gene TRBJ2-3; D is undetermined. This CDR3 is 11 amino acids long. Trimming removed 4 bases at V and 10 bases at J, with 9 bases between. CDR1 LNHDA and CDR2 SQIVND come from the germline V gene (reference sequence). CDR3 DNA sequence: TGTGCCAGTAGTAAGAGCGTTGCGCAGTATTTT. Amino acid sequence: CASSKSVAQYF.

The chain has TRBV20-1 and TRBJ1-2, with D maybe TRBD1 (5 bases). V gave up 0 bases and J gave up 7 bases, with 18 bases separating them. Looked up from germline, CDR1 is DFQATT and CDR2 is SNEGSKA (reference sequence). The CDR3 covers 15 residues. DNA for the CDR3: TGCAGTGCTAGAGATGGAGGCAGGGAGGTCGCTGGCTACACCTTC. It encodes CSARDGGREVAGYTF.

This clone was picked up a small number of times. The CDR3 loop is CASSLRRLDTQYF. In nucleotides, the CDR3 is TGTGCCAGCAGTTTGAGGCGGCTAGATACGCAGTATTTT. The chain carries TRBV27 and TRBJ2-3; D is unclear. Trimming shortened V by 3 bases and J by 5 bases, and 9 bases separated the two germline ends. From germline, CDR1 is MNHEY and CDR2 SMNVEV (reference sequence). This CDR3 comprises 13 residues.

This clone was found a few times. CDR3 protein: CASSFMTVMGRYEQYF. The DNA of the CDR3 is TGTGCCAGCAGTTTTATGACAGTAATGGGGAGATACGAGCAGTACTTC. The chain carries TRBV12-3 or TRBV12-4 and TRBJ2-7; D may be TRBD1 or TRBD2 (5 bases each). The CDR3 totals 16 residues. V lost 3 bases, J lost 4 bases, and 19 bases lay in between.

This clone appeared a few times. The chain carries TRBV5-1 and TRBJ1-5; the match to TRBD1 covers 9 bases. J was trimmed by 0 bases and V by 5 bases; bases with no gene match: 12. The germline V gene encodes CDR1 SGHRS and CDR2 YFSETQ. The CDR3 has 18 amino acids. The CDR3 DNA reads as TGCGCCAGCAGATACGCTCCGGGACAGGGTTATAGCAATCAGCCCCAGCATTTT. It translates to CASRYAPGQGYSNQPQHF.

This clone was seen many times. The rearrangement uses TRBV30 and TRBJ2-1; 12 nucleotides agree with TRBD2. Germline V gene lookup returns CDR1 GTSNPN and CDR2 SVGIG (reference sequence). J lost 8 bases, V lost 5 bases, and 4 bases had no gene match. The CDR3 runs to 13 residues. CDR3 loop: CAWETSGSHEQFF. The DNA of the CDR3 is TGTGCCTGGGAGACTAGCGGGAGCCATGAGCAGTTCTTC.

This clone has ten or more counts. In nucleotides, the CDR3 is TGTGCCAGCTCACAGGGGAATCAGGACACTGAAGCTTTCTTT. Protein product: CASSQGNQDTEAFF. The genes are TRBV18 and TRBJ1-1; D possibly corresponds to TRBD1 (5 bases). Trimming removed 4 bases at V and 3 bases at J, with 12 bases between. The CDR3 contains 14 residues. Germline CDR1 reads KGHSH; CDR2 reads LQKENI. Full variable domain (rest looked up from reference TRBV18 and TRBJ1-1): NAGVMQNPRHLVRRRGQEARLRCSPMKGHSHVYWYRQLPEEGLKFMVYLQKENIIDESGMPKERFSAEFPKEGPSILRIQQVVRGDSAAYFCASSQGNQDTEAFFGQGTRLTVV.